The T cell receptor (beta chain) under discussion was sequenced for a study of human thymus T cells. Looked up from germline, CDR1 is SNHLY and CDR2 is FYNNEI. This CDR3 contains 14 residues. The ends lost 6 bases at V and 8 bases at J; junction bases unmatched: 8. Having corrective surgery for congenital heart defects, healthy Finnish infants were the ones who donated. Only four of the eight donors provided an approximately 0.5-1 mL blood sample. The method was immunoSEQ multiplex PCR; TCRdb's version includes in-frame clones alone and lacks a portion of them. The sample holds about 46,000 clones, more than 85% seen once.

V is TRBV2 and J is TRBJ2-1; 9 bases agree with TRBD2. The sequenced sample consisted of blood. The source is a girl under three years old with a congenital heart defect but otherwise immunologically healthy. As DNA, the CDR3 is TGTGCCAGCAGATTGGCTAGCGGGACCCATGAGCAGTTCTTC. Translation gives CASRLASGTHEQFF.